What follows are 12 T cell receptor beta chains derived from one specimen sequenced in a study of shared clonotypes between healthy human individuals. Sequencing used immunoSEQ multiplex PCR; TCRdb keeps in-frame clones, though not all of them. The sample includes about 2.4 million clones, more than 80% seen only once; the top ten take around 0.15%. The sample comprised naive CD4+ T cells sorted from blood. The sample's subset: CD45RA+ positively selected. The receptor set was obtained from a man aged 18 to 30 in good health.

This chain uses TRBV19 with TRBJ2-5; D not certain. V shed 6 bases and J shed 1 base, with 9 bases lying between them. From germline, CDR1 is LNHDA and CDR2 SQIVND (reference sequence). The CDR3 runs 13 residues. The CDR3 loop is CASRRSRQETQYF. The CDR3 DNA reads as TGTGCCAGTAGAAGATCGCGCCAAGAGACCCAGTACTTC.

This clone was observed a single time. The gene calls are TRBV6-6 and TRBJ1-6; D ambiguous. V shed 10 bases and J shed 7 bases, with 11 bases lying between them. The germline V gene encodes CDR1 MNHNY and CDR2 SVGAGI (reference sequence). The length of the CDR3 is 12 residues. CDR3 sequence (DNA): TGTGCCATCCTTCCTCAAAATTCACCCCTCCACTTT. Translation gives CAILPQNSPLHF.

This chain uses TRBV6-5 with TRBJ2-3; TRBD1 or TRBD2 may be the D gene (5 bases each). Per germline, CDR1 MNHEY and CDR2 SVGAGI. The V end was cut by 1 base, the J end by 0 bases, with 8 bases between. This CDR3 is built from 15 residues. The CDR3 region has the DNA TGTGCCAGCAGTTACTGGGGCGGGAGCACAGATACGCAGTATTTT. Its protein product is CASSYWGGSTDTQYF.

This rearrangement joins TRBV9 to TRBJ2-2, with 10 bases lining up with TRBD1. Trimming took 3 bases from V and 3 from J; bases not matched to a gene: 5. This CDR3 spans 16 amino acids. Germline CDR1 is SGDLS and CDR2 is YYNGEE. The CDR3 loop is CASSARTGGDTGELFF. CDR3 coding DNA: TGTGCCAGCAGCGCCAGGACAGGGGGGGACACCGGGGAGCTGTTTTTT.

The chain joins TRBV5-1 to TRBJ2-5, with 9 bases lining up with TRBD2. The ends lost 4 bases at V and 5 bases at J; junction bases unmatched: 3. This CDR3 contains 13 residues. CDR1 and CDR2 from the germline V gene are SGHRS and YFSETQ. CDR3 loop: CASSNSGGETQYF. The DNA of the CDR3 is TGCGCCAGCAGCAATAGCGGGGGCGAGACCCAGTACTTC.

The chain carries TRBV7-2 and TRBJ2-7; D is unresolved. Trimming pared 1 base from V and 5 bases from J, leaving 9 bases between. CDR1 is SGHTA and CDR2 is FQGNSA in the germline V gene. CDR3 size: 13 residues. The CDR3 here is CASSLVWGNEQYF. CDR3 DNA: TGTGCCAGCAGCTTAGTGTGGGGTAACGAGCAGTACTTC.

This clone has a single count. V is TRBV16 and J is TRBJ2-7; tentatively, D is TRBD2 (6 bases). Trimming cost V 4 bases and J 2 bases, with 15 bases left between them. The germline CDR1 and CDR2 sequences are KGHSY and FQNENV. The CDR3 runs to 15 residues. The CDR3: CASSRIGGLPYEQYF. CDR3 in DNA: TGTGCCAGCAGCCGAATCGGAGGGCTGCCCTACGAGCAGTACTTC.

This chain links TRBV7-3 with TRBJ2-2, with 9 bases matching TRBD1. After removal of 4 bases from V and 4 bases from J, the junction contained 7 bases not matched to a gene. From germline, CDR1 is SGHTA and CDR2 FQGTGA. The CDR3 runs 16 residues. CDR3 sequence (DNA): TGTGCCAGCAGCTCACCGGACAGGGGTGTCACCGGGGAGCTGTTTTTT. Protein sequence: CASSSPDRGVTGELFF.

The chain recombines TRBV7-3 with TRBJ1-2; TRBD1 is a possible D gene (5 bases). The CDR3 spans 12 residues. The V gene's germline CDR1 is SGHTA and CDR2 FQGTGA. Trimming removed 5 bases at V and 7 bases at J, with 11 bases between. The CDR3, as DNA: TGTGCCAGCAGCGCAACCGGGGGTGGCTACACCTTC. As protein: CASSATGGGYTF.

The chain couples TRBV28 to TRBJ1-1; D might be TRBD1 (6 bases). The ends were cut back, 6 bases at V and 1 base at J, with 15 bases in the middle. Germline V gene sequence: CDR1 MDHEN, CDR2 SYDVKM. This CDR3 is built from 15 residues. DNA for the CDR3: TGTGCCAGCAGCCTTCCGACAGGAGGGAACACTGAAGCTTTCTTT. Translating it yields CASSLPTGGNTEAFF.

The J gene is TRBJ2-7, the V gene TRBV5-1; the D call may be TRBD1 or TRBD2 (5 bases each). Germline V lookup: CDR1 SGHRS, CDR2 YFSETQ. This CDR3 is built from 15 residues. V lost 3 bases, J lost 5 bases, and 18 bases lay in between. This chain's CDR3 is CASSWGPSSVDEQYF. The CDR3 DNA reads TGCGCCAGCAGCTGGGGACCCTCTTCGGTGGACGAGCAGTACTTC.

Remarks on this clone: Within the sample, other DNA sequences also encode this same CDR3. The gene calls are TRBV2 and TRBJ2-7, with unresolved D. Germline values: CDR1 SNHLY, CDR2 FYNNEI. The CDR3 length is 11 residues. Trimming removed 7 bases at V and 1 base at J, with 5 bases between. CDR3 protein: CASTESYEQYF. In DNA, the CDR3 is TGTGCCAGCACAGAATCCTACGAGCAGTACTTC.